This record looks at one TCR beta chain sequence and its context. As yet, its antigen is unknown. The germline V gene has CDR1 SGDLS and CDR2 YYNGEE. Trimming removed 2 bases at V and 1 base at J, with 8 bases between. The CDR3 consists of 14 residues. The whole isolated RNA underwent reverse transcription, so sequencing captured expressed TCRB transcripts. Method: immunoSEQ multiplex PCR; TCRdb's copy keeps in-frame clones and lacks some. The sample shows hundreds of thousands of clones, 14% of them seen only once. This entry is derived from a study of beta chain features in type 1 diabetes. Study-level findings and limits: TCRB rearrangement may or may not be influenced by HLA type; here this remained unresolved. Shorter TCRB CDR3s, moderately but significantly so, were found in Type 1 diabetes patients in all four CD4+ subsets. A PCR bias possibly favoring shorter templates would apply equally to patients and controls. Overrepresentation of cells with high TCR expression could result from cDNA sequencing.

The sample comprised central memory CD4+ T cells from blood. The receptor's source is a man younger than 45 in good health. The chain has TRBV9 and TRBJ2-3; D gene ambiguous. The CDR3 DNA reads TGTGCCAGCAGCGTCAGAACGGGCACAGATACGCAGTATTTT. Translated: CASSVRTGTDTQYF. The entire variable domain, with the rest obtained from reference TRBV9 and TRBJ2-3, is as follows: DSGVTQTPKHLITATGQRVTLRCSPRSGDLSVYWYQQSLDQGLQFLIQYYNGEERAKGNILERFSAQQFPDLHSELNLSSLELGDSALYFCASSVRTGTDTQYFGPGTRLTVL.